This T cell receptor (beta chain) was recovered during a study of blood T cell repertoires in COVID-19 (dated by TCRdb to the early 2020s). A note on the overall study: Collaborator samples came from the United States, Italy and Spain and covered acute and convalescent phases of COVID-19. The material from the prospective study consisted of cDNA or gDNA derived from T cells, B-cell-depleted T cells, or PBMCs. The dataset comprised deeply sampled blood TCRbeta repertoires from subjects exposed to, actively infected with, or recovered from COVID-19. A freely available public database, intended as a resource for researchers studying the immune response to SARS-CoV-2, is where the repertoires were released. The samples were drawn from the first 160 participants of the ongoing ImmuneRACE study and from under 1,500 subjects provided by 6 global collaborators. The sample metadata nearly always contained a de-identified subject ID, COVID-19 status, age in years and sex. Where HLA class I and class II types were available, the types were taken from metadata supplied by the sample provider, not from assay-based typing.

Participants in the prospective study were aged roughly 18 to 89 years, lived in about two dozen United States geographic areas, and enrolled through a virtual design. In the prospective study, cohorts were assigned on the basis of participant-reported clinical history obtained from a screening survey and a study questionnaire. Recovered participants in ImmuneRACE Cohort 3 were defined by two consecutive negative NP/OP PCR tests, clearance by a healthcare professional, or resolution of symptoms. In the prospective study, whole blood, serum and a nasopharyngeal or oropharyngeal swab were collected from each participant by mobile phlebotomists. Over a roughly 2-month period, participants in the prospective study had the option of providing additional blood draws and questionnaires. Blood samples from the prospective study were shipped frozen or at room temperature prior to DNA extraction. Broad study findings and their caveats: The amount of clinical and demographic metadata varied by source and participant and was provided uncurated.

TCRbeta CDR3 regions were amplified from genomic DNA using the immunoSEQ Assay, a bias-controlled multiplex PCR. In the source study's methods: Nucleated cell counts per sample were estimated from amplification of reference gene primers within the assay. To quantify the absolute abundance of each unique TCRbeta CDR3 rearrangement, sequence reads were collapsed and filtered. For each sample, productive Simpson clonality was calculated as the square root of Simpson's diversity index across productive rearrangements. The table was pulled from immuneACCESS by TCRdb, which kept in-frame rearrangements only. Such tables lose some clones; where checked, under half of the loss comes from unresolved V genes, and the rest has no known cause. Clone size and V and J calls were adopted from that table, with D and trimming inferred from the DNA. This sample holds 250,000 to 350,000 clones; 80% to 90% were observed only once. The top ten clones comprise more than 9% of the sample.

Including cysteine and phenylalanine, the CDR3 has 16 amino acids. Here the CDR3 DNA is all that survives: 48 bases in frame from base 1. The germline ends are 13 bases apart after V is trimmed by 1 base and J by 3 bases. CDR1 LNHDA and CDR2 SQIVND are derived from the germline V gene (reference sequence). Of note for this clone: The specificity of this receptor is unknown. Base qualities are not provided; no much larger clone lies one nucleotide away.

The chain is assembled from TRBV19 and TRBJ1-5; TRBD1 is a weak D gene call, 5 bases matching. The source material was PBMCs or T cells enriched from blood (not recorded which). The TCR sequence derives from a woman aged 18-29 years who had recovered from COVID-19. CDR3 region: CASSIGGGTNNQPQHF. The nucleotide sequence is TGTGCCAGTAGTATAGGTGGAGGGACGAACAATCAGCCCCAGCATTTT. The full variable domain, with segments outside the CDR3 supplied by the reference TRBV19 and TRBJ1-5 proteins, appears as DGGITQSPKYLFRKEGQNVTLSCEQNLNHDAMYWYRQDPGQGLRLIYYSQIVNDFQKGDIAEGYSVSREKKESFPLTVTSAQKNPTAFYLCASSIGGGTNNQPQHFGDGTRLSIL.